This TCR beta chain comes out of a study of blood T cell repertoires in COVID-19. Study overall: COVID-19 samples from acute and convalescent phases originated in the United States, Italy and Spain. Nucleic acid was either cDNA or gDNA, and it came from T cells, B-cell-depleted T cells, or PBMCs.

In the source study's methods: Cell counts per sample came from amplifying reference gene primers. Here immunoSEQ multiplex PCR was the method, and the copy in TCRdb shows in-frame clones only, minus some. For V, J and clone size, that table is used; D and trimming come from the DNA. This table holds about 170,000 clones, roughly 86% found once. The CDR3 consists of 14 residues. Germline trimming cut 9 bases from V and 6 bases from J; bases unmatched to any gene: 11. Looked up from germline, CDR1 is LGHDT and CDR2 is YNNKEL (reference sequence). The rearrangement uses TRBV3-1 (or the pseudogene TRBV3-2) and TRBJ2-1; TRBD2 matches 7 bases. The sequencing sample was made of peripheral blood. The sequence was obtained from a woman older than 75 with COVID-19, enrolled during active disease. CDR3 sequence reads: CASMKSGLLNEQFF. CDR3 nucleotides: TGTGCCAGTATGAAGTCGGGACTACTCAATGAGCAGTTCTTC.